The entry below gives a single TCR beta chain sequence along with its context. This table comes from immunoSEQ multiplex PCR, and its TCRdb copy is limited to in-frame clones, with some not included. The sample comprises about 9,800 clones, roughly 89% of which are singletons, and approximately 2.3% rests with the top ten. The sample originates from a study of graft-versus-host responses after intestinal transplantation. Per germline, CDR1 MNHNS and CDR2 SASEGT. The CDR3 consists of 13 residues. The receptor's source is a human patient who received an intestinal transplant, so some T cells may come from the graft donor. V gene TRBV6-1 combines with J gene TRBJ2-5; D is possibly TRBD2 (7 bases). The J call may be faulty, since TRBJ2-7 better matches the DNA end. The material sequenced was PBMCs, taken 43 to 45 days after intestinal transplant. CDR3 amino acids: CASKGGGSYEQYF. Written as DNA, the CDR3 is TGTGCCAGCAAGGGAGGGGGCTCCTACGAGCAGTACTTC.